A single sample gave rise to the 26 T cell receptor beta chains below, sequenced in a study of blood T cell repertoires in COVID-19. TCRdb's copy holds only in-frame clones and misses some; the assay was immunoSEQ multiplex PCR. Of 200,000 to 300,000 clones in the sample, 75% to 85% are singletons; the top ten hold under 2.5%. The sequenced sample was peripheral blood. The receptors were gathered from a man aged 40-50 years who had recovered from COVID-19.

V gene TRBV7-9 combines with J gene TRBJ1-1, with 7 positions matching TRBD1. V gave up 5 bases and J gave up 1 base; unmatched junction bases: 19. Germline V gives CDR1 SEHNR, CDR2 FQNEAQ (reference sequence). This CDR3 has 19 residues. CDR3 DNA sequence: TGTGCCAGCAGCCAAAGGACAGGATTGGGAGTTCGGTCGAACACTGAAGCTTTCTTT. Protein sequence: CASSQRTGLGVRSNTEAFF.

The V gene is TRBV5-5, the J gene TRBJ2-7; perhaps D is TRBD1 or TRBD2 (5 bases each). The germline V and J ends were trimmed by 4 bases and 3 bases, with 14 bases remaining between them. The germline CDR1 and CDR2 sequences are SGHKS and YYEKEE (reference sequence). There are 14 residues in the CDR3. In DNA, the CDR3 is TGTGCCAGCAGCCTGGGACGGACACTCTACGAGCAGTACTTC. Protein: CASSLGRTLYEQYF.

CDR3 bases: TGTGCCAGCAGTACTAGGTTGATCTACAATGAGCAGTTCTTC. This translates into CASSTRLIYNEQFF. The V gene is TRBV6-2 or TRBV6-3, the J gene TRBJ2-1; the D gene is possibly TRBD2 (5 bases). The ends were cut back, 5 bases at V and 3 bases at J, with 11 bases in the middle. This CDR3 contains 14 residues. Germline V gives CDR1 MNHEY, CDR2 SVGEGT.

J is TRBJ1-2 and V is TRBV4-1, with D tentatively TRBD1 (6 bases). CDR3 length equals 14 residues. Trimming left V 2 bases short and J 7 bases short, with 14 bases between. CDR1 and CDR2 from the germline V gene are MGHRA and YSYEKL. The CDR3 nucleotides read TGCGCCAGCAGCCAACCAACAGGGCTTGCTGGCTACACCTTC. It specifies CASSQPTGLAGYTF.

CDR3 sequence reads: CAGTGAGTEAFF. CDR3 coding DNA: TGTGCCGGAACAGGGGCGGGCACTGAAGCTTTCTTT. The chain joins TRBV2 to TRBJ1-1; 7 nucleotides align to TRBD1. This CDR3 has 12 amino acids. Germline lookup yields CDR1 SNHLY and CDR2 FYNNEI. Trimming removed 11 bases from V and 4 bases from J; junction bases left unmatched: 7.

The CDR3 protein is CASTFTGTSAYEQYF. The CDR3 DNA reads as TGTGCCAGCACTTTTACCGGGACAAGTGCCTACGAGCAGTACTTC. This chain uses TRBV6-5 with TRBJ2-7; TRBD1 is a possible D gene (6 bases). Germline-derived CDR1 and CDR2 are MNHEY and SVGAGI. The CDR3 length is 15 residues. Trimming took off 7 bases at V and 2 bases at J, with 18 bases between the two ends.

The rearrangement uses TRBV6-6 and TRBJ1-5, with a weak D call TRBD1 (5 bases). CDR3 length: 17 residues. Trimming left V 5 bases short and J 4 bases short, with 21 bases between. Per germline, CDR1 MNHNY and CDR2 SVGAGI (reference sequence). The CDR3: CASSRNIQDPLNQPQHF. As DNA, the CDR3 is TGTGCCAGCAGTCGAAACATACAGGACCCGCTGAATCAGCCCCAGCATTTT.

This sequence joins TRBV18 and TRBJ2-1, with 7 bases fitting TRBD2. The CDR3 extends over 16 amino acids. The germline V gene encodes CDR1 KGHSH and CDR2 LQKENI. V was pared by 3 bases and J by 4 bases, with 9 bases of the junction left unmatched. In DNA, the CDR3 is TGTGCCAGCTCACCCCAAGGGCGGGAGAGTTACAATGAGCAGTTCTTC. Translating gives CASSPQGRESYNEQFF.

This sequence joins TRBV19 and TRBJ1-2; a weak D match, TRBD1 (6 bases). V was clipped by 6 bases and J by 3 bases, with 17 bases between them. CDR1 is LNHDA, CDR2 SQIVND, per germline (reference sequence). The CDR3 spans 15 residues. As DNA, the CDR3 is TGTGCCAGTAGGACCCCCCGAGGGGGAGACTATGGCTACACCTTC. Residues: CASRTPRGGDYGYTF.

V is TRBV18 and J is TRBJ2-7; TRBD1 matches at 9 bases. Trimming at V came to 4 bases and at J to 0 bases, leaving 10 bases not matched to a gene. Germline loops: CDR1 KGHSH, CDR2 LQKENI. This CDR3 contains 17 residues. The chain's CDR3 is CASSRERTGGGSYEQYF. DNA for the CDR3: TGTGCCAGCTCACGGGAACGAACAGGGGGCGGCTCCTACGAGCAGTACTTC.

CDR3 sequence (DNA): TGCGCCAGCGGGACAGGGGACAACAATCAGCCCCAGCATTTT. It is translated as CASGTGDNNQPQHF. The chain has TRBV5-1 and TRBJ1-5, with 10 positions matching TRBD1. Germline lookup yields CDR1 SGHRS and CDR2 YFSETQ. CDR3 length: 14 residues. V lost 7 bases, J lost 3 bases, and 4 bases stayed unmatched.

The rearrangement links TRBV7-2 to TRBJ2-5; D remains unclear. The V gene lost 4 bases and the J gene lost 2 bases, with 5 bases spanning the gap. The germline V gene has CDR1 SGHTA and CDR2 FQGNSA. There are 12 residues in the CDR3. CDR3 region: CASSWRQETQYF. Written as DNA, the CDR3 is TGTGCCAGCAGCTGGCGGCAAGAGACCCAGTACTTC. The full variable domain, in which reference TRBV7-2 and TRBJ2-5 provide the parts outside the CDR3, is GAGVSQSPSNKVTEKGKDVELRCDPISGHTALYWYRQSLGQGLEFLIYFQGNSAPDKSGLPSDRFSAERTGGSVSTLTIQRTQQEDSAVYLCASSWRQETQYFGPGTRLLVL.

In this sample, this clone turned up many times. The genes are TRBV15 and TRBJ1-3; 7 positions agree with TRBD1. CDR1 and CDR2 from the germline V gene are LNHNV and YYDKDF (reference sequence). V was clipped by 0 bases and J by 7 bases; unmatched bases: 15. The CDR3 is made up of 18 amino acids. The CDR3 DNA follows: TGTGCCACCAGCAGAGATGGGGCGACAGGGATTAGTCGGAACACCATATATTTT. This gives the protein CATSRDGATGISRNTIYF.

This chain connects TRBV19 to TRBJ1-2, with 9 bases aligning to TRBD1. V shed 5 bases, J shed 7 bases, and the junction held 8 bases outside the gene matches. The CDR3 spans 14 residues. Germline V gene data show CDR1 as LNHDA and CDR2 as SQIVND (reference sequence). CDR3 loop: CASSLNRDRVGYTF. For the CDR3, the DNA is TGTGCCAGTAGTTTGAACCGGGACAGGGTTGGCTACACCTTC. The full variable domain, rest sourced from reference TRBV19 and TRBJ1-2, is DGGITQSPKYLFRKEGQNVTLSCEQNLNHDAMYWYRQDPGQGLRLIYYSQIVNDFQKGDIAEGYSVSREKKESFPLTVTSAQKNPTAFYLCASSLNRDRVGYTFGSGTRLTVV.

The V call is TRBV30, the J call TRBJ1-2; no firm D call. Looked up from germline, CDR1 is GTSNPN and CDR2 is SVGIG (reference sequence). V was clipped by 2 bases and J by 7 bases, with 8 bases between them. The CDR3 has 11 residues. CDR3 nucleotide sequence: TGTGCCTGGAGTCAGATATCTGGCTACACCTTC. Translated, it gives CAWSQISGYTF.

The chain carries TRBV2 and TRBJ2-1; maybe TRBD1 (5 bases). V lost 5 bases, J lost 0 bases, and 20 bases lay in between. CDR3 length equals 18 residues. Germline loops: CDR1 SNHLY, CDR2 FYNNEI. DNA for the CDR3: TGTGCCAGCAGTATAGAACTACCTCAGGGTAGCTCCTACAATGAGCAGTTCTTC. Translated: CASSIELPQGSSYNEQFF.

A few counts support this clone. The chain employs TRBV7-7 and TRBJ2-7; 11 bases are shared with TRBD2. This CDR3 has 14 amino acids. Germline V gene lookup returns CDR1 SSHAT and CDR2 FNYEAQ (reference sequence). Germline trimming cut 6 bases from V and 3 bases from J; bases unmatched to any gene: 4. The CDR3 reads CASSQGTSGYEQYF. The CDR3 DNA reads TGTGCCAGCAGTCAAGGGACTAGCGGCTACGAGCAGTACTTC.

This chain joins TRBV15 and TRBJ2-5; possible D gene TRBD2, 7 bases. Per germline, CDR1 LNHNV and CDR2 YYDKDF (reference sequence). The CDR3 spans 18 residues. V dropped 0 bases and J dropped 5 bases, with 22 bases sitting between them. CDR3 residues: CATSRDTGGRVLSETQYF. As DNA, the CDR3 is TGTGCCACCAGCAGAGATACGGGGGGCAGGGTCCTATCGGAGACCCAGTACTTC.

The chain couples TRBV5-5 to TRBJ1-4; D perhaps matches TRBD1 (6 bases). The CDR3 sequence is 14 residues long. The germline V gene encodes CDR1 SGHKS and CDR2 YYEKEE (reference sequence). Trimming pared 4 bases from V and 5 bases from J, leaving 12 bases between. The CDR3: CASSLGHKNEKLFF. CDR3 in DNA: TGTGCCAGCAGCCTGGGACACAAAAATGAAAAACTGTTTTTT. Together with reference TRBV5-5 and TRBJ1-4, the CDR3 gives the full variable domain: DAGVTQSPTHLIKTRGQQVTLRCSPISGHKSVSWYQQVLGQGPQFIFQYYEKEERGRGNFPDRFSARQFPNYSSELNVNALLLGDSALYLCASSLGHKNEKLFFGSGTQLSVL.

The chain recombines TRBV12-3 or TRBV12-4 with TRBJ1-1; no definite D call. With 6 bases removed from V and 5 bases from J, the gap between germline ends came to 13 bases. The CDR3 totals 13 residues. CDR3 bases: TGTGCCAGCAGGACATCAGGAGGAACTGAAGCTTTCTTT. Residues: CASRTSGGTEAFF.

This chain joins TRBV5-4 and TRBJ2-5; 10 positions match TRBD2. Trimming removed 4 bases from V and 5 bases from J; junction bases left unmatched: 8. This CDR3 has 15 amino acids. Looked up from germline, CDR1 is SGHNT and CDR2 is YYREEE (reference sequence). This chain's CDR3 is CASSPSGGNEETQYF. The CDR3 bases are TGTGCCAGCAGCCCTAGCGGGGGTAACGAGGAGACCCAGTACTTC.

The chain is built from TRBV19 and TRBJ1-1; TRBD1 agrees at 7 bases. V was clipped by 7 bases and J by 1 base; unmatched bases: 15. This CDR3 has 17 residues. Germline values: CDR1 LNHDA, CDR2 SQIVND (reference sequence). CDR3 DNA sequence: TGTGCCAGTACCCCCAGGACAGGATTCGGAAGGAACACTGAAGCTTTCTTT. This encodes CASTPRTGFGRNTEAFF.

This sequence joins TRBV7-2 and TRBJ2-6; TRBD1 matches at 8 bases. The germline V gene encodes CDR1 SGHTA and CDR2 FQGNSA. Trimming cost V 4 bases and J 2 bases; bases outside gene matches: 4. There are 16 residues in the CDR3. The CDR3 protein is CASSSQGATGANVLTF. DNA for the CDR3: TGTGCCAGCAGCTCGCAGGGGGCAACTGGGGCCAACGTCCTGACTTTC.

This sequence joins TRBV11-3 and TRBJ1-4; 7 bases are a match to TRBD1. CDR1 SGHNT and CDR2 YENEEA come from the germline V gene. CDR3 length: 14 amino acids. V gave up 6 bases and J gave up 0 bases; unmatched junction bases: 1. As DNA, the CDR3 is TGTGCCAGCAGAGGGACAGCAACTAATGAAAAACTGTTTTTT. Protein sequence: CASRGTATNEKLFF.

This chain links TRBV19 with TRBJ1-2, with 9 bases aligning to TRBD1. V shed 4 bases and J 4 bases; nucleotides not matched to a gene: 10. Germline V gene lookup returns CDR1 LNHDA and CDR2 SQIVND (reference sequence). The CDR3 sequence is 16 residues long. CDR3 residues: CASSRGQGPPTYGYTF. The CDR3 bases are TGTGCCAGTAGTAGGGGACAGGGACCCCCTACCTATGGCTACACCTTC.

The rearrangement links TRBV6-2 or TRBV6-3 to TRBJ2-1; TRBD2 aligns across 15 bases. V shed 6 bases, J shed 7 bases, and the junction held 19 bases outside the gene matches. CDR3 length: 20 amino acids. CDR1 MNHEY and CDR2 SVGEGT come from the germline V gene. The CDR3 region is CASSTERTSGGVFSLNEQFF. The CDR3 DNA is TGTGCCAGCAGCACAGAGAGGACTAGCGGGGGGGTATTTTCGCTAAATGAGCAGTTCTTC.